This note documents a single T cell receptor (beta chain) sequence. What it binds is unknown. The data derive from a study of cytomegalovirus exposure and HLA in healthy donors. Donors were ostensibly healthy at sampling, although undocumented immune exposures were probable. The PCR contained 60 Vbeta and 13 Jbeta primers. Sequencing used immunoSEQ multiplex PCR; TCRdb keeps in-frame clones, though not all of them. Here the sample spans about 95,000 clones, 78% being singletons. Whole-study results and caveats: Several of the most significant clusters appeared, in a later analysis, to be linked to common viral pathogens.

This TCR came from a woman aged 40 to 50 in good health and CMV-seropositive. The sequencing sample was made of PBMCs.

This chain's CDR3 is CASSQGLVVRGAGANVLTF. The CDR3 DNA follows: TGTGCCAGCAGCCAAGGGTTGGTCGTTCGCGGGGCTGGGGCCAACGTCCTGACTTTC. V gene TRBV14 combines with J gene TRBJ2-6, with D possibly being TRBD2 (6 bases). The germline V gene encodes CDR1 SGHDN and CDR2 FVKESK. The V and J ends lost 1 base and 2 bases respectively, with 18 bases between them. This CDR3 contains 19 residues. Full variable domain (outside the CDR3, taken from reference TRBV14 and TRBJ2-6): EAGVTQFPSHSVIEKGQTVTLRCDPISGHDNLYWYRRVMGKEIKFLLHFVKESKQDESGMPNNRFLAERTGGTYSTLKVQPAELEDSGVYFCASSQGLVVRGAGANVLTFGAGSRLTVL.